This TCR beta chain was recovered during a study of blood T cell repertoires in COVID-19. Study background: COVID-19 samples from acute and convalescent phases originated in the United States, Italy and Spain. Sources were T cells, B-cell-depleted T cells, or PBMCs; the material itself was cDNA or gDNA.

What the recovered Cohort 3 donors had was two negative PCRs, clearance, or symptom resolution. Produced via immunoSEQ multiplex PCR; TCRdb's table is partial and in-frame only. Of some 200,000 clones in the sample, about nine tenths were seen once. The CDR3 is 15 amino acids. V gave up 4 bases and J gave up 0 bases, with 7 bases separating them. The germline V gene encodes CDR1 SGHTA and CDR2 FQGTGA. The sample comprised PBMCs or T cells enriched from blood (not recorded which). This TCR came from a woman between 25 and 40 years old who had recovered from COVID-19. This chain joins TRBV7-3 and TRBJ2-6; D remains unclear. CDR3 sequence reads: CASSSDISGANVLTF. The CDR3 DNA is TGTGCCAGCAGCTCCGACATCTCTGGGGCCAACGTCCTGACTTTC.